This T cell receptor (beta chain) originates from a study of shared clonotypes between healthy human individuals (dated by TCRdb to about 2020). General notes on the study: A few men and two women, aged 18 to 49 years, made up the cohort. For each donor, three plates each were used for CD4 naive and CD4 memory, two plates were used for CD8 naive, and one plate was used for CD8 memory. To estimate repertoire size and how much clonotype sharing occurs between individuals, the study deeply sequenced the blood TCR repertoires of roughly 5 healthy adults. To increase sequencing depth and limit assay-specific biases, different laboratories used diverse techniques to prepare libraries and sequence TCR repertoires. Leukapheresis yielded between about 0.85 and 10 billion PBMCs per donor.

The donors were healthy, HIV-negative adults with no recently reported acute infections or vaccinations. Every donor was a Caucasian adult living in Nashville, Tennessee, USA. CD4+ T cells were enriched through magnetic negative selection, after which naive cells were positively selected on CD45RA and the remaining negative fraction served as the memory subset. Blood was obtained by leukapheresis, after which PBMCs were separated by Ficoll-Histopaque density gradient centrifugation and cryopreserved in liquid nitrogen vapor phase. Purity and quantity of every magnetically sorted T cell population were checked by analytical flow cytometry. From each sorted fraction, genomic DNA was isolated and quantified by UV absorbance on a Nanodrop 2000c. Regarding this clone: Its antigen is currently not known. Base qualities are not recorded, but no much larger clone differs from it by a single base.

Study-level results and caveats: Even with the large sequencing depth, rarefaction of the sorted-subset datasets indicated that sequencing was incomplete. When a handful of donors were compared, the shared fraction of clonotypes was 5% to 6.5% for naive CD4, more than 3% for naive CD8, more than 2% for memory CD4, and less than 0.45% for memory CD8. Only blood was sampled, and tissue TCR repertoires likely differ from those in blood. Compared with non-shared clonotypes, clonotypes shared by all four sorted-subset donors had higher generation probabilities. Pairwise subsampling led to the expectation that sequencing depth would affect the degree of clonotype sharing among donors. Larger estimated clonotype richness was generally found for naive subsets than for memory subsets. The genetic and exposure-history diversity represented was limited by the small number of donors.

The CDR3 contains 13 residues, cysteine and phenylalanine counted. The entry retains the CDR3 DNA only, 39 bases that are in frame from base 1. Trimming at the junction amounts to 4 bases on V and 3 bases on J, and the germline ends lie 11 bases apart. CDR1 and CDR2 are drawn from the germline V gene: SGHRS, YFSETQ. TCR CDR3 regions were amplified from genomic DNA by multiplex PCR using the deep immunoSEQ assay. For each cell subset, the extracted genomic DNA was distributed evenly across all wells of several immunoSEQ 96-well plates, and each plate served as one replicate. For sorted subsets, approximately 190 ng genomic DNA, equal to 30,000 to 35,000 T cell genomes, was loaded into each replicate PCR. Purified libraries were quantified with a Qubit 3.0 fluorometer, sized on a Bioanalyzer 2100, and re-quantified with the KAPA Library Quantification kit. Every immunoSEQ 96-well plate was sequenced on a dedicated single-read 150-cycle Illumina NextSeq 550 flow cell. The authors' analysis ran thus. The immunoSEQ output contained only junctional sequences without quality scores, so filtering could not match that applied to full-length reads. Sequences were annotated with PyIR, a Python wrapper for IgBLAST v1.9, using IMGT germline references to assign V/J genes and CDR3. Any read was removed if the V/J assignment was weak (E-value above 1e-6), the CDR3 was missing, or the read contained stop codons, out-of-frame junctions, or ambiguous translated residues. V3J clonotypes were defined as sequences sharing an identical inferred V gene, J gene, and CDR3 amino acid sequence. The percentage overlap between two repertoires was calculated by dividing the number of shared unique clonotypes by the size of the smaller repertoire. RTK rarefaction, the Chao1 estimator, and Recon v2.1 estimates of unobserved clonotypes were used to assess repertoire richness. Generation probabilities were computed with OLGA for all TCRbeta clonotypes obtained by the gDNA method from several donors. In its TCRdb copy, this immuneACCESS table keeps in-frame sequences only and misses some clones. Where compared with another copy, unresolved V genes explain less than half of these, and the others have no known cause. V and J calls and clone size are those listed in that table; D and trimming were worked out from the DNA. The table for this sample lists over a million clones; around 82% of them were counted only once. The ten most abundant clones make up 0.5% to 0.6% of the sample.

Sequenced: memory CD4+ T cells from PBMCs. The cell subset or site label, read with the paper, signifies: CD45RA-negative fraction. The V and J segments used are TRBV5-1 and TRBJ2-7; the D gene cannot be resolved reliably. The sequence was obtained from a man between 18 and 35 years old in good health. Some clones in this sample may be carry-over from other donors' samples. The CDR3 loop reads CASSGQENYEQYF. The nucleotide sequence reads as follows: TGCGCCAGCAGCGGGCAGGAAAACTACGAGCAGTACTTC.